A selection of T cell receptor beta chains follows, all from one sample in a study of tumor-infiltrating lymphocytes in primary liver carcinoma. TCRdb re-derived calls from the multiplex PCR reads in MiXCR, one entry per CDR3 protein. The repertoire holds 300,000 to 350,000 distinct CDR3 sequences, 50% to 60% seen once, with about 17% in the top ten. The sequenced sample consisted of peripheral blood. These TCRs come from a woman aged 30 to 39 with primary liver carcinoma and hepatitis B virus infection. The CDR3 runs from the conserved cysteine through the conserved F or W.

cdr3_length: 14
v_call: TRBV10-2
cdr3_aa: CATSFSGWKDTQYF

cdr3_length: 12
v_call: TRBV6-1
cdr3_aa: CASSSGGRQQYF

cdr3_length: 14
v_call: TRBV4-2
cdr3_aa: CASSQHREITEAFF

cdr3_length: 17
v_call: TRBV7-8
cdr3_aa: CASTVYKGQIGTDTQYF

cdr3_length: 12
v_call: TRBV4-3
cdr3_aa: CASSRDRDTQYF

cdr3_length: 15
v_call: TRBV5-4
cdr3_aa: CASSTGTSGSYEQYF

cdr3_length: 16
v_call: TRBV4-3
cdr3_aa: CASSRDMRDRTYGYTF

cdr3_length: 16
v_call: TRBV11-3
cdr3_aa: CAIGTGCSLLQETQYF

cdr3_length: 15
v_call: TRBV12-3/TRBV12-4
cdr3_aa: CASSLGQGTNEKLFF

cdr3_length: 15
v_call: TRBV6-6
cdr3_aa: CASSYSDSGTNVLTF

cdr3_length: 15
v_call: TRBV5-8
cdr3_aa: CASIPGQGAFNEQFF

cdr3_length: 16
v_call: TRBV4-3
cdr3_aa: CASSQDFTGTRVEQYF

cdr3_length: 14
v_call: TRBV30
cdr3_aa: CAWSPGTATYEQYF

cdr3_length: 15
v_call: TRBV6-5
cdr3_aa: CAGSQGHTGKAEAFF

cdr3_length: 15
v_call: TRBV6-2/TRBV6-3
cdr3_aa: CARSRTSGDIREQFF

cdr3_length: 21
v_call: TRBV11-2
cdr3_aa: CASSLSALGLADRSSYNEQFF

cdr3_length: 21
v_call: TRBV6-2/TRBV6-3
cdr3_aa: CASNGQRGTVRKILAKNIQYF

cdr3_length: 13
v_call: TRBV28
cdr3_aa: CASQGWQNYGYTF

cdr3_length: 18
v_call: TRBV4-3
cdr3_aa: CASSQDLERGGVGGELFF

cdr3_length: 12
v_call: TRBV11-2
cdr3_aa: CVSSVRLHEQFF

cdr3_length: 18
v_call: TRBV6-5
cdr3_aa: CASSFSMTSGRGTDTQYF

cdr3_length: 16
v_call: TRBV12-3/TRBV12-4
cdr3_aa: CASSTMQGGGQETQYF

cdr3_length: 12
v_call: TRBV10-2
cdr3_aa: CASSLLNTEAFF

cdr3_length: 15
v_call: TRBV30
cdr3_aa: CAWSLPIGGNQPQHF

cdr3_length: 12
v_call: TRBV29-1
cdr3_aa: CSGWVNTRELFF

cdr3_length: 13
v_call: TRBV12-3/TRBV12-4
cdr3_aa: CASSRTFQYEQYF

cdr3_length: 13
v_call: TRBV12-3/TRBV12-4
cdr3_aa: CASSPRGSYGNTF

cdr3_length: 13
v_call: TRBV12-3/TRBV12-4
cdr3_aa: CARSPGTLYEQYF

cdr3_length: 16
v_call: TRBV6-5
cdr3_aa: CASSYSRQGRNSPLHF

cdr3_length: 18
v_call: TRBV11-3
cdr3_aa: CASSLDGVGQGVKNIQYF

cdr3_length: 15
v_call: TRBV4-3
cdr3_aa: CASSQDSASSYEQYF

cdr3_length: 15
v_call: TRBV5-6
cdr3_aa: CASSLAGASQETQYF

cdr3_length: 14
v_call: TRBV29-1
cdr3_aa: CSVKKQGLCDTQYF

cdr3_length: 14
v_call: TRBV7-9
cdr3_aa: CASSTSTGRGTQYF

cdr3_length: 15
v_call: TRBV6-6
cdr3_aa: CASSYSGGANYGYTF

cdr3_length: 12
v_call: TRBV29-1
cdr3_aa: CSVNSEANVLTF

cdr3_length: 14
v_call: TRBV28
cdr3_aa: CASSLIQGGNEQFF

cdr3_length: 17
v_call: TRBV5-4
cdr3_aa: CASSPHGGQGPGDTQYF

cdr3_length: 14
v_call: TRBV12-3/TRBV12-4
cdr3_aa: CASRRNSSTDTQYF

cdr3_length: 15
v_call: TRBV4-1
cdr3_aa: CASSSGTGPYNEQFF

cdr3_length: 14
v_call: TRBV5-1
cdr3_aa: CASSLGQNIGELFF

cdr3_length: 16
v_call: TRBV6-5
cdr3_aa: CASSYSGPSGIYEQYF

cdr3_length: 14
v_call: TRBV21-1
cdr3_aa: CASSKEEGRGEAFF

cdr3_length: 18
v_call: TRBV4-2
cdr3_aa: CASSHPTGTSGHTDRQYF

cdr3_length: 14
v_call: TRBV5-4
cdr3_aa: CASSQGAGDTEAFF

cdr3_length: 13
v_call: TRBV11-1
cdr3_aa: CTSSLGGGKEQFF

cdr3_length: 16
v_call: TRBV4-3
cdr3_aa: CANSQDAGSSYNEEFF

cdr3_length: 10
v_call: TRBV29-1
cdr3_aa: CSPLRETQYF